This passage covers 16 T cell receptor beta chains from one sample sequenced in a study of the immune and genomic landscape of osteosarcoma. Generated by immunoSEQ multiplex PCR, the TCRdb table keeps only in-frame clones and is missing some. The sample holds 1,500 to 2,000 clones; around two thirds are singletons and the top ten take 15% to 20%. Source material: primary tumor tissue from the T10 vertebra. The receptors were gathered from a man aged 18 to 30 with osteosarcoma.

The V gene is TRBV5-1, the J gene TRBJ1-1; TRBD1 is a possible D gene (5 bases). CDR1 is SGHRS and CDR2 is YFSETQ in the germline V gene. V was clipped by 4 bases and J by 3 bases, with 19 bases between them. The length of the CDR3 is 16 residues. In DNA form, the CDR3 reads TGCGCCAGCAGCAACCCAGTTGCGGGGGGTGACACTGAAGCTTTCTTT. Translated, it gives CASSNPVAGGDTEAFF. Complete variable domain (other parts from reference TRBV5-1 and TRBJ1-1): KAGVTQTPRYLIKTRGQQVTLSCSPISGHRSVSWYQQTPGQGLQFLFEYFSETQRNKGNFPGRFSGRQFSNSRSEMNVSTLELGDSALYLCASSNPVAGGDTEAFFGQGTRLTVV.

DNA of the CDR3: TGTGCCAGTAGTACCGCGATGACAGGGATTTGGCAGCCCCAGCATTTT. It is translated as CASSTAMTGIWQPQHF. V gene TRBV19 combines with J gene TRBJ1-5; 7 bases are a match to TRBD1. The CDR3 totals 16 residues. Germline V gene sequence: CDR1 LNHDA, CDR2 SQIVND (reference sequence). With V trimmed by 4 bases and J by 7 bases, 13 bases remained unmatched. Based on the CDR3 plus reference TRBV19 and TRBJ1-5, the full variable domain is DGGITQSPKYLFRKEGQNVTLSCEQNLNHDAMYWYRQDPGQGLRLIYYSQIVNDFQKGDIAEGYSVSREKKESFPLTVTSAQKNPTAFYLCASSTAMTGIWQPQHFGDGTRLSIL.

The chain recombines TRBV4-2 with TRBJ2-3; 9 bases fit TRBD2. The CDR3 runs 16 residues. The V and J ends lost 4 bases and 2 bases, in that order; junction bases with no gene match: 7. Germline CDR1 is LGHNA and CDR2 is YNFKEQ. CDR3 bases: TGTGCCAGCAGCCCCGGGGTAGCGGGGGACACAGATACGCAGTATTTT. This codes for CASSPGVAGDTDTQYF.

The chain links TRBV19 to TRBJ1-1, with 7 bases matching TRBD1. With 5 bases clipped from V and 1 base from J, the junction kept 4 bases outside the gene matches. Germline loops: CDR1 LNHDA, CDR2 SQIVND (reference sequence). This CDR3 region has 14 residues. CDR3 nucleotides: TGTGCCAGTAGTCCGAGACAGGGGAACACTGAAGCTTTCTTT. The encoded protein is CASSPRQGNTEAFF.

The chain is built from TRBV27 and TRBJ2-2; D is perhaps TRBD1 or TRBD2 (5 bases each). The ends were cut back, 0 bases at V and 6 bases at J, with 8 bases in the middle. CDR3 size: 14 residues. The germline V gene encodes CDR1 MNHEY and CDR2 SMNVEV (reference sequence). DNA of the CDR3: TGTGCCAGCAGTTTATCAAGAGGGGCCGGGGAGCTGTTTTTT. Protein: CASSLSRGAGELFF.

The chain links TRBV7-9 to TRBJ2-7; no clear D. The CDR3 loop spans 14 amino acids. Germline V gives CDR1 SEHNR, CDR2 FQNEAQ (reference sequence). V was trimmed by 7 bases and J by 1 base, leaving 14 bases between them. The CDR3 here is CASNRHDLSYEQYF. The CDR3 nucleotides are TGTGCCAGCAACAGACATGACCTTTCCTACGAGCAGTACTTC.

V and J are TRBV28 and TRBJ2-7; 7 bases fit TRBD1. CDR1 MDHEN and CDR2 SYDVKM come from the germline V gene. This CDR3 region has 11 residues. The V gene end was trimmed by 5 bases and the J gene end by 9 bases; junction bases not matched to a gene: 4. Here the CDR3 DNA reads TGTGCCAGCAGTGTCACAGGGGTGCAGTACTTC. Its translation: CASSVTGVQYF.

The chain is built from TRBV5-5 and TRBJ2-2, with D unresolved. The germline CDR1 and CDR2 sequences are SGHKS and YYEKEE (reference sequence). CDR3 length: 13 amino acids. Trimming left V 0 bases short and J 6 bases short, with 6 bases between. Written as DNA, the CDR3 is TGTGCCAGCAGCTTGGAAGGTCCCGGGGAGCTGTTTTTT. Residues: CASSLEGPGELFF. Based on the CDR3 plus reference TRBV5-5 and TRBJ2-2, the full variable domain is DAGVTQSPTHLIKTRGQQVTLRCSPISGHKSVSWYQQVLGQGPQFIFQYYEKEERGRGNFPDRFSARQFPNYSSELNVNALLLGDSALYLCASSLEGPGELFFGEGSRLTVL.

Within the sample, this clone is hyperexpanded. Distinct nucleotide sequences in the sample also encode this CDR3. The chain combines TRBV6-1 with TRBJ2-7, with D perhaps matching TRBD1 (5 bases). Germline CDR1 MNHNS, CDR2 SASEGT. There are 11 residues in the CDR3. Trimming pared 3 bases from V and 6 bases from J, leaving 6 bases between. In DNA form, the CDR3 reads TGTGCCAGCAGTGATGGGGCCGAGCAGTACTTC. Protein product: CASSDGAEQYF.

The table lists this clone with a few counts. The chain recombines TRBV7-6 with TRBJ2-7, with D tentatively TRBD1 (5 bases). This CDR3 comprises 14 residues. The germline V and J ends were trimmed by 4 bases and 2 bases, with 12 bases remaining between them. CDR1 is SGHVS and CDR2 is FNYEAQ in the germline V gene. In DNA form, the CDR3 reads TGTGCCAGCAGCTCGCCTGGCAGGGCCTACGAGCAGTACTTC. Its translation: CASSSPGRAYEQYF. The full variable domain, its missing parts supplied by reference TRBV7-6 and TRBJ2-7, is GAGVSQSPRYKVTKRGQDVALRCDPISGHVSLYWYRQALGQGPEFLTYFNYEAQQDKSGLPNDRFSAERPEGSISTLTIQRTEQRDSAMYRCASSSPGRAYEQYFGPGTRLTVT.

This clone was seen only a few times. The CDR3 is CASRGMGEVSFF. The CDR3 nucleotides are TGTGCCAGCAGGGGGATGGGCGAAGTGTCTTTCTTT. This chain connects TRBV27 to TRBJ1-1; D gene uncertain. The CDR3 length is 12 residues. Germline V lookup: CDR1 MNHEY, CDR2 SMNVEV (reference sequence). V lost 6 bases and J 12 bases, leaving 17 bases between the germline ends.

V and J are TRBV5-4 and TRBJ2-7; 10 nucleotides align to TRBD2. The trim removed 5 bases at V and 7 bases at J, leaving 9 bases unmatched. CDR3 size: 14 residues. Germline CDR1 SGHNT, CDR2 YYREEE (reference sequence). The CDR3 coding sequence is TGTGCCAGCAGTTTGAGCGGGGGGGCCTGGGAGCAGTACTTC. This encodes CASSLSGGAWEQYF.

The rearrangement joins TRBV25-1 to TRBJ2-3; 8 bases agree with TRBD2. Germline V gene sequence: CDR1 MGHDK, CDR2 SYGVNS. The CDR3 covers 14 residues. After removal of 10 bases from V and 1 base from J, the junction contained 7 bases not matched to a gene. The CDR3 protein is CATRGGFGTDTQYF. Here the CDR3 DNA reads TGTGCCACTCGGGGGGGCTTTGGCACAGATACGCAGTATTTT.

The chain combines TRBV9 with TRBJ2-1, with D tentatively TRBD2 (7 bases). CDR1 is SGDLS and CDR2 is YYNGEE in the germline V gene. V lost 0 bases, J lost 6 bases, and 19 bases lay in between. This CDR3 contains 17 residues. The DNA for the CDR3 is TGTGCCAGCAGCGTAGCTGGGGGCGGGGGCAAGTCCAATGAGCAGTTCTTC. Its protein product is CASSVAGGGGKSNEQFF.

This chain links TRBV9 with TRBJ2-1; D is ambiguous. Germline CDR1 reads SGDLS; CDR2 reads YYNGEE. Trimming shortened V by 0 bases and J by 1 base, and 5 bases separated the two germline ends. This CDR3 region has 14 residues. DNA of the CDR3: TGTGCCAGCAGCGTAGAGTTGTCCTACAATGAGCAGTTCTTC. Protein sequence: CASSVELSYNEQFF.

This chain uses TRBV11-2 with TRBJ1-3; D may be TRBD1 (5 bases). CDR3 length: 19 amino acids. Trimming removed 2 bases from V and 0 bases from J, with 20 bases in between. CDR1 is SGHAT, CDR2 FQNNGV, per germline. CDR3 region: CASSLRGDVRLVSGNTIYF. CDR3 nucleotides: TGTGCCAGCAGCTTACGGGGGGACGTCCGGTTAGTCTCTGGAAACACCATATATTTT.